The 25 T cell receptor beta chains below were found in one sample sequenced in a study of blood T cell repertoires in COVID-19. Some clones are missing from TCRdb's copy, which holds only in-frame ones; the method was immunoSEQ multiplex PCR. The sample yields 150,000 to 200,000 clones, over 80% seen once. The sequencing input was peripheral blood. All receptors come from a woman aged 25 to 39 with acute or convalescent COVID-19.

This chain uses TRBV6-2 or TRBV6-3 with TRBJ1-2, with D possibly matching TRBD1 (6 bases). This CDR3 comprises 15 residues. V lost 0 bases and J lost 6, with 14 bases in between. Germline-derived CDR1 and CDR2 are MNHEY and SVGEGT. The CDR3 DNA is TGTGCCAGCAGTTACTCAAACAGGGCCGGAGATGGCTACACCTTC. Translated: CASSYSNRAGDGYTF.

This clone was observed a few times. The CDR3: CASSSNWGSSYEQYF. The CDR3 DNA follows: TGTGCCAGCAGCTCCAATTGGGGCAGCTCCTACGAGCAGTACTTC. The rearrangement joins TRBV7-2 to TRBJ2-7, with TRBD1 as a possible D gene (5 bases). Trimming removed 4 bases from V and 0 bases from J, with 13 bases in between. Germline CDR1 is SGHTA and CDR2 is FQGNSA. The CDR3 covers 15 residues.

This sequence joins TRBV19 and TRBJ2-5, with TRBD2 identical over 10 bases. The CDR3 consists of 14 residues. Germline loops: CDR1 LNHDA, CDR2 SQIVND (reference sequence). The trim removed 8 bases at V and 5 bases at J, leaving 8 bases unmatched. In nucleotides, the CDR3 is TGTGCCAGTGCGAGCGGGAGGGTAGGTGAGACCCAGTACTTC. Translating it yields CASASGRVGETQYF.

The J gene is TRBJ1-2, the V gene TRBV27; D is ambiguous. CDR1 MNHEY and CDR2 SMNVEV come from the germline V gene (reference sequence). This CDR3 comprises 15 residues. The V and J ends lost 5 bases and 7 bases respectively, with 20 bases between them. The CDR3 spells CASSNLDYPGSGYTF. The CDR3 DNA sequence: TGTGCCAGCAGTAACTTGGACTACCCGGGGTCTGGCTACACCTTC.

The rearrangement uses TRBV9 and TRBJ2-1; TRBD1 aligns across 9 bases. CDR1 and CDR2 from the germline V gene are SGDLS and YYNGEE. The CDR3 contains 17 residues. V lost 0 bases, J lost 9 bases, and 13 bases stayed unmatched. CDR3 coding DNA: TGTGCCAGCAGCGTAGACTTGGGACAGGGCGTTATCTCTGAGCAGTTCTTC. It yields the protein CASSVDLGQGVISEQFF. Using reference TRBV9 and TRBJ2-1 for the parts outside the CDR3, the full variable domain is DSGVTQTPKHLITATGQRVTLRCSPRSGDLSVYWYQQSLDQGLQFLIQYYNGEERAKGNILERFSAQQFPDLHSELNLSSLELGDSALYFCASSVDLGQGVISEQFFGPGTRLTVL.

The V gene is TRBV28, the J gene TRBJ1-6; 7 bases are shared with TRBD1. V was clipped by 6 bases and J by 7 bases; unmatched bases: 12. CDR3 length: 16 amino acids. Germline V CDR1 and CDR2: MDHEN, SYDVKM. The CDR3 sequence: CASRLGIGGPNSPLHF. The CDR3, as DNA: TGTGCCAGCAGGCTAGGTATAGGGGGCCCCAATTCACCCCTCCACTTT.

This CDR3 is CASSLIVLAGLTDTQYF. Here the CDR3 DNA reads TGTGCCAGCAGCTTAATTGTACTAGCGGGGCTCACAGATACGCAGTATTTT. This chain uses TRBV7-8 with TRBJ2-3; TRBD2 agrees at 10 bases. CDR1 and CDR2 (germline): SGHVS, FQNEAQ. V gave up 2 bases and J gave up 2 bases; unmatched junction bases: 7. The CDR3 is 17 amino acids.

V gene TRBV7-2 combines with J gene TRBJ2-3; 9 bases fit TRBD2. Looked up from germline, CDR1 is SGHTA and CDR2 is FQGNSA. This CDR3 comprises 19 residues. V dropped 5 bases and J dropped 1; count of bases not matched to a gene: 16. In nucleotides, the CDR3 is TGTGCCAGCAGCCCCGGGGGGGCGGGAGGGCCACGAGGCACAGATACGCAGTATTTT. It specifies CASSPGGAGGPRGTDTQYF.

Here the CDR3 reads CASSPTGAPLHF. CDR3 sequence (DNA): TGTGCCAGCAGCCCCACAGGGGCCCCCCTCCACTTT. J is TRBJ1-6 and V is TRBV7-8; 7 positions agree with TRBD1. The CDR3 is 12 amino acids. The J segment lost 13 bases and the V segment lost 5 bases, leaving 5 bases of the junction unmatched. Germline lookup yields CDR1 SGHVS and CDR2 FQNEAQ.

V usage is TRBV9 and J usage is TRBJ1-3; 8 bases are shared with TRBD1. V lost 4 bases, J lost 0 bases, and 6 bases stayed unmatched. CDR3 length: 16 amino acids. CDR1 is SGDLS, CDR2 YYNGEE, per germline. CDR3 in amino acids: CASSPSTGVSGNTIYF. DNA for the CDR3: TGTGCCAGCAGCCCATCGACAGGGGTCTCTGGAAACACCATATATTTT.

This CDR3 is CASSRVGHSSYEQYF. CDR3 sequence (DNA): TGTGCCAGCAGTCGGGTTGGACATAGCTCCTACGAGCAGTACTTC. The chain joins TRBV6-6 to TRBJ2-7, with D maybe TRBD1 (5 bases). The CDR3 extends over 15 amino acids. Per the germline V gene, CDR1 is MNHNY and CDR2 is SVGAGI (reference sequence). With 5 bases removed from V and 0 bases from J, the gap between germline ends came to 14 bases.

The gene calls are TRBV10-3 and TRBJ2-2, with a weak D call TRBD1 (5 bases). V lost 6 bases, J lost 3 bases, and 5 bases lay in between. Germline V gene sequence: CDR1 ENHRY, CDR2 SYGVKD. This CDR3 has 12 amino acids. For the CDR3, the DNA is TGTGCCATCAGACAGGACACCGGGGAGCTGTTTTTT. It is translated as CAIRQDTGELFF.

The V call is TRBV4-1, the J call TRBJ1-2, with D perhaps matching TRBD1 (6 bases). Germline V CDR1 and CDR2: MGHRA, YSYEKL. V was cut by 2 bases and J by 7 bases, with 17 bases left in between. The CDR3 is made up of 15 amino acids. The CDR3, as DNA: TGCGCCAGCAGCCAAACATCCGGACAGATTCGTGGCTACACCTTC. Protein: CASSQTSGQIRGYTF.

The chain links TRBV19 to TRBJ2-1, with 7 nucleotides matching TRBD2. V was clipped by 2 bases and J by 2 bases; unmatched bases: 6. Germline assignment: CDR1 LNHDA and CDR2 SQIVND (reference sequence). The CDR3 is 16 residues long. The CDR3 DNA is TGTGCCAGTAGTATACCGGCGGGAGTAGCCTACAATGAGCAGTTCTTC. This encodes CASSIPAGVAYNEQFF.

The chain has TRBV19 and TRBJ2-1, with 8 positions matching TRBD2. CDR3 length: 16 amino acids. The V gene's germline CDR1 is LNHDA and CDR2 SQIVND (reference sequence). V was clipped by 2 bases and J by 4 bases; unmatched bases: 7. The CDR3 coding sequence is TGTGCCAGTAGTATAATCGGTAGCGGGGATTACAATGAGCAGTTCTTC. It codes for CASSIIGSGDYNEQFF.

The rearrangement links TRBV27 to TRBJ2-1, with D unclear. Germline V gene lookup returns CDR1 MNHEY and CDR2 SMNVEV (reference sequence). V was shortened by 1 base and J by 2 bases, with 12 bases between the two germline ends. The CDR3 is made up of 16 amino acids. CDR3 nucleotides: TGTGCCAGCAGTTTATATTCTCACTCCCCCTACAATGAGCAGTTCTTC. Encoded protein: CASSLYSHSPYNEQFF.

This clone was seen a handful of times. The J gene is TRBJ1-1, the V gene TRBV5-6, with D perhaps matching TRBD1 (6 bases). Between the trimmed V and J ends, which lost 2 bases and 1 base, there was a span of 24 bases. CDR3 length: 19 amino acids. CDR1 and CDR2 (germline): SGHDT, YYEEEE. Here the CDR3 reads CASSLAGGRGRRGNTEAFF. The CDR3 DNA reads TGTGCCAGCAGCTTAGCGGGGGGAAGGGGGAGACGGGGGAACACTGAAGCTTTCTTT. Combining the CDR3 with reference TRBV5-6 and TRBJ1-1 gives the whole variable domain DAGVTQSPTHLIKTRGQQVTLRCSPKSGHDTVSWYQQALGQGPQFIFQYYEEEERQRGNFPDRFSGHQFPNYSSELNVNALLLGDSALYLCASSLAGGRGRRGNTEAFFGQGTRLTVV.

The chain is built from TRBV28 and TRBJ1-4, with 10 bases that match TRBD1. The V gene end was trimmed by 5 bases and the J gene end by 6 bases; junction bases not matched to a gene: 6. Germline CDR1 MDHEN, CDR2 SYDVKM. The CDR3 runs 15 residues. The CDR3 protein is CASSHPGQGHEKLFF. Here the CDR3 DNA reads TGTGCCAGCAGTCACCCGGGACAGGGGCATGAAAAACTGTTTTTT.

This clone appeared many times. The gene calls are TRBV7-3 and TRBJ2-7, with TRBD1 identical over 8 bases. Trimming took 5 bases from V and 6 from J; bases not matched to a gene: 12. The CDR3 extends over 15 amino acids. The germline V gene encodes CDR1 SGHTA and CDR2 FQGTGA. This chain's CDR3 is CASSISGGLLSEQYF. In DNA, the CDR3 is TGTGCCAGCAGCATTTCAGGGGGCCTATTATCCGAGCAGTACTTC.

The V gene is TRBV7-2, the J gene TRBJ2-3; 10 bases agree with TRBD1. The CDR3 length is 17 residues. The V gene's germline CDR1 is SGHTA and CDR2 FQGNSA. The J segment lost 2 bases and the V segment lost 8 bases, leaving 13 bases of the junction unmatched. CDR3 nucleotides: TGTGCCAGCCAAGGACAGGGGGAGTGGGCTAACACAGATACGCAGTATTTT. Its protein is CASQGQGEWANTDTQYF.

The rearrangement links TRBV6-5 to TRBJ2-7, with TRBD1 as a possible D gene (6 bases). In germline, CDR1 is MNHEY, CDR2 SVGAGI. CDR3 length: 16 amino acids. Trimming stripped 1 base from V and 1 base from J, with 14 bases between. The DNA for the CDR3 is TGTGCCAGCAGTTACTTGGCGACGACAGGTTCCTACGAGCAGTACTTC. Translating it yields CASSYLATTGSYEQYF.

The chain recombines TRBV29-1 with TRBJ1-2, with TRBD1 matching over 9 bases. CDR3 length equals 12 residues. Germline CDR1 and CDR2: SQVTM and ANQGSEA. V gave up 6 bases and J gave up 6 bases; unmatched junction bases: 5. CDR3 sequence: CSVEDRGNGYTF. In DNA, the CDR3 is TGCAGCGTCGAGGACAGGGGTAATGGCTACACCTTC.

The chain uses TRBV28 and TRBJ2-1; 11 bases agree with TRBD2. From germline, CDR1 is MDHEN and CDR2 SYDVKM. Trimming at V came to 0 bases and at J to 7 bases, leaving 5 bases not matched to a gene. The length of the CDR3 is 16 residues. The CDR3 DNA follows: TGTGCCAGCAGTTTATGGGTGGCTAGCGGGAGGAATGAGCAGTTCTTC. Amino acid sequence: CASSLWVASGRNEQFF.

The genes are TRBV19 and TRBJ1-1; 8 bases align to TRBD1. The ends lost 10 bases at V and 7 bases at J; junction bases unmatched: 11. CDR3 size: 13 residues. Germline CDR1 reads LNHDA; CDR2 reads SQIVND (reference sequence). Here the CDR3 reads CATKRQGANEAFF. The CDR3 region has the DNA TGTGCCACTAAGAGGCAGGGGGCGAATGAAGCTTTCTTT. The full variable domain, with the rest looked up from reference TRBV19 and TRBJ1-1, is DGGITQSPKYLFRKEGQNVTLSCEQNLNHDAMYWYRQDPGQGLRLIYYSQIVNDFQKGDIAEGYSVSREKKESFPLTVTSAQKNPTAFYLCATKRQGANEAFFGQGTRLTVV.

The V gene is TRBV5-5, the J gene TRBJ1-3; D may be TRBD1 (6 bases). Trimming took off 3 bases at V and 0 bases at J, with 13 bases between the two ends. CDR1 is SGHKS and CDR2 is YYEKEE in the germline V gene (reference sequence). This CDR3 spans 16 amino acids. DNA of the CDR3: TGTGCCAGCAGCTCGCGCGGACAGCCCTCTGGAAACACCATATATTTT. Protein sequence: CASSSRGQPSGNTIYF. Together with reference TRBV5-5 and TRBJ1-3, the CDR3 gives the full variable domain: DAGVTQSPTHLIKTRGQQVTLRCSPISGHKSVSWYQQVLGQGPQFIFQYYEKEERGRGNFPDRFSARQFPNYSSELNVNALLLGDSALYLCASSSRGQPSGNTIYFGEGSWLTVV.